Included here is one T cell receptor (beta chain) sequence, with context. Its antigen remains unknown. The data were taken from a study of blood T cells in healthy people across ages. It was with a sample-barcoded 5' primer and a J-beta primer mix that a second PCR of roughly 6 to 11 cycles was run. TCRdb reprocessed the 5' RACE reads with MiXCR, giving one entry per CDR3 protein. The sample consists of 780,000 or so distinct CDR3 sequences, roughly 25% of them appearing once. Isolation per sample recovered at least 7 million PBMCs. Samples each had at least 5.5 micrograms of total RNA extracted. Points from the study as a whole: PBMCs that were unsorted prevented a conclusive naive versus antigen-experienced comparison.

The same specimen was also included in a second study, on T cells of mothers and their children.

The specimen sequenced was blood. The clonotype originates from a boy aged 10-17 years in good health.

Here the CDR3 DNA reads TGTGCCAGCAGTCTTTCGACCGGGAACGTGGGCGAGCAGTACTTC. It codes for CASSLSTGNVGEQYF. The chain links TRBV28 to TRBJ2-7; a possible D gene is TRBD2 (5 bases). Trimming left V 5 bases short and J 6 bases short, with 20 bases between. The CDR3 length is 15 residues. CDR1 is MDHEN, CDR2 SYDVKM, per germline. Based on the CDR3 plus reference TRBV28 and TRBJ2-7, the full variable domain is DVKVTQSSRYLVKRTGEKVFLECVQDMDHENMFWYRQDPGLGLRLIYFSYDVKMKEKGDIPEGYSVSREKKERFSLILESASTNQTSMYLCASSLSTGNVGEQYFGPGTRLTVT.